The clone carrying this TCR beta chain was found a few times. Its cognate antigen is unknown. These data originate in a study of post-analysis software for immune sequencing data. Turning to the study itself: The patients showed relapsing-remitting, secondary progressive and progressive-relapsing multiple sclerosis courses.

Points from the study as a whole: Significantly lower normalized Chao1 diversity was seen in multiple sclerosis patients than in controls. F-measure co-clustering was strong for batch-matched samples. A handful of TRBV segments were more frequent in patients than controls; TRBV5-6, TRBV5-1 and TRBV20-1 belonged to this group.

The germline V gene has CDR1 SGHTA and CDR2 FQGNSA. Trimming cost V 1 base and J 0 bases; bases outside gene matches: 6. The CDR3 consists of 17 residues. Unique molecular identifiers featured in each of the TCR beta cDNA libraries. Researchers reported 400,000 to 550,000 cDNA molecules coming from approximately 0.95 to 9.8 million T cells. TCRdb re-analysed the PCR reads in MiXCR, keeping a single row per CDR3 protein. Of around 710,000 distinct CDR3 sequences in the sample, around 45% are singletons; the top ten hold roughly 4.5%. The chain combines TRBV7-2 with TRBJ2-7; 10 bases line up with TRBD2. The specimen was blood. The receptor's source is a girl aged 5-17 years with multiple sclerosis. DNA of the CDR3: TGTGCCAGCAGCTTAGGGACTAGCGGCCCTTCCTCCTACGAGCAGTACTTC. Translation: CASSLGTSGPSSYEQYF.